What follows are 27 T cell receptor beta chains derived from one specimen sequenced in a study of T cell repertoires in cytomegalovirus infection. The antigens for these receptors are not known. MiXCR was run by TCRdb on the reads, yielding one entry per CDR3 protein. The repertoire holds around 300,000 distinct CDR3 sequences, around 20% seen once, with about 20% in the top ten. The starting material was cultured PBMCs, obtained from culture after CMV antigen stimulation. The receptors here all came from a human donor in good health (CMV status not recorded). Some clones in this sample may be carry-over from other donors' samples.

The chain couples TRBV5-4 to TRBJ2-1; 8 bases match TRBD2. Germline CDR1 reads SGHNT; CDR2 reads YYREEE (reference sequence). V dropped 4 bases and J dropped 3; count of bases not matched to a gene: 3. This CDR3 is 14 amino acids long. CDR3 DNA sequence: TGTGCCAGCAGCGGCGGGACTAGCTACAATGAGCAGTTCTTC. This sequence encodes CASSGGTSYNEQFF.

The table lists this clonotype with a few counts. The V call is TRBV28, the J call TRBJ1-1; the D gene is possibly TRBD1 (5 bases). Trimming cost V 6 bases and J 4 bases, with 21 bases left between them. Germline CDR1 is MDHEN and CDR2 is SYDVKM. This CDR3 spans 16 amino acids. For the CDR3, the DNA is TGTGCCAGCAGCCGGGGGGGTCTTCGTCCTATCACTGAAGCTTTCTTT. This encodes CASSRGGLRPITEAFF.

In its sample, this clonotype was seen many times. CDR3 coding DNA: TGTGCCAGCAGCCTCGACAACGAGCAGTACTTC. This codes for CASSLDNEQYF. This chain uses TRBV7-6 with TRBJ2-7, with no clear D. CDR1 is SGHVS and CDR2 is FNYEAQ in the germline V gene. The V end lost 5 bases, the J end lost 5 bases, and 7 bases lay between the germline ends. There are 11 residues in the CDR3. Full variable domain (outside the CDR3, taken from reference TRBV7-6 and TRBJ2-7): GAGVSQSPRYKVTKRGQDVALRCDPISGHVSLYWYRQALGQGPEFLTYFNYEAQQDKSGLPNDRFSAERPEGSISTLTIQRTEQRDSAMYRCASSLDNEQYFGPGTRLTVT.

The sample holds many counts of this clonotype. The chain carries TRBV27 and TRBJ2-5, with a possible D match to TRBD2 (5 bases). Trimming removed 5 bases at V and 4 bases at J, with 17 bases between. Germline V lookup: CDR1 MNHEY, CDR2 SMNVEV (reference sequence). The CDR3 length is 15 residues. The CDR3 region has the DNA TGTGCCAGCAGTCGTAATAGGGAGACGGGAGAGACCCAGTACTTC. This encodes CASSRNRETGETQYF.

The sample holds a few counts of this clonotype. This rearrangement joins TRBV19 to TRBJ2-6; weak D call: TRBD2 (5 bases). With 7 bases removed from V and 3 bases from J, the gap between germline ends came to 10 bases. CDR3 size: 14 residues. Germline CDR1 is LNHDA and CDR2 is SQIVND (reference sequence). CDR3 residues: CASNRGYGANVLTF. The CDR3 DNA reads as TGTGCCAGTAATCGGGGTTATGGGGCCAACGTCCTGACTTTC.

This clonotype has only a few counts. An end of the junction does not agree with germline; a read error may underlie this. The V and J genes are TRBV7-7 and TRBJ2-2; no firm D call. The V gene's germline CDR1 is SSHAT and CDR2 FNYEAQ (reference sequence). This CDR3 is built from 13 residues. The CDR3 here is CASSIQTNGELFF. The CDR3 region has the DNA TGTGCTAGCAGCATCCAGACAAACGGGGAGCTGTTTTTT.

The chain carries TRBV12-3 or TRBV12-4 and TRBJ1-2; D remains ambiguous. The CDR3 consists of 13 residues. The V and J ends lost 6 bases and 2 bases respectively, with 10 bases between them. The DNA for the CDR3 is TGTGCCAGCAGACCGACGGCAAACTATGGCTACACCTTC. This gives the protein CASRPTANYGYTF.

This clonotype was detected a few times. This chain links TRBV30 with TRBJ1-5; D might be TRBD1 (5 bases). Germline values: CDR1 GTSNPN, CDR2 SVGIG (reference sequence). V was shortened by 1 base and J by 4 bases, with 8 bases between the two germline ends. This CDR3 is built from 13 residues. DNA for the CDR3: TGTGCCTGGAGTGCCAGGGCTAATCAGCCCCAGCATTTT. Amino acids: CAWSARANQPQHF.

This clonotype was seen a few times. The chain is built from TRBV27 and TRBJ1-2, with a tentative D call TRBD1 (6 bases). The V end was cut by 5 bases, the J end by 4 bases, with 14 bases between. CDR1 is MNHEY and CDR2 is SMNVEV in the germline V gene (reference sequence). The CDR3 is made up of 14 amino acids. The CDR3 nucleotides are TGTGCCAGCAGTCCAGGACAGAGACGCTATGGCTACACCTTC. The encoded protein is CASSPGQRRYGYTF.

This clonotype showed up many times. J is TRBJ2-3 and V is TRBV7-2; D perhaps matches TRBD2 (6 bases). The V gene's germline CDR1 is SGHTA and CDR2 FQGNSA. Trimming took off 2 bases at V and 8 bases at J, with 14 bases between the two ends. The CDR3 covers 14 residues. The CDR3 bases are TGTGCCAGCAGCTTAATTGGGGACTCACCTACGCAGTATTTT. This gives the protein CASSLIGDSPTQYF.

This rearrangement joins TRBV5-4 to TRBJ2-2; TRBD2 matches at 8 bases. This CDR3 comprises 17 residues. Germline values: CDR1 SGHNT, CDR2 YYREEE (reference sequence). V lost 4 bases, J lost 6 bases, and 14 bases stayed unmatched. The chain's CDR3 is CASSIPQPGLGAGELFF. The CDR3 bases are TGTGCCAGCAGCATACCTCAACCGGGACTAGGGGCCGGGGAGCTGTTTTTT.

The chain's CDR3 is CASSRWDGQELQETQYF. CDR3 DNA sequence: TGTGCCAGCAGCCGATGGGATGGACAGGAGCTCCAAGAGACCCAGTACTTC. This chain uses TRBV7-9 with TRBJ2-5; 7 bases match TRBD1. Germline V gives CDR1 SEHNR, CDR2 FQNEAQ (reference sequence). Germline trimming cut 5 bases from V and 1 base from J; bases unmatched to any gene: 13. The CDR3 is 17 residues long.

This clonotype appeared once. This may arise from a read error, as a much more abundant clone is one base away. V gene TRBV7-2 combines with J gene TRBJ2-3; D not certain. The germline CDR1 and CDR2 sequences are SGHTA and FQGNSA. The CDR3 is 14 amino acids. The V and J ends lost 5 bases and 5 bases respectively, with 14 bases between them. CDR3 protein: CASSLVSDLDTQYF. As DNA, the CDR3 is TGTGCCAGCAGCCTTGTTTCAGACCTAGATACGCAGTATTTT.

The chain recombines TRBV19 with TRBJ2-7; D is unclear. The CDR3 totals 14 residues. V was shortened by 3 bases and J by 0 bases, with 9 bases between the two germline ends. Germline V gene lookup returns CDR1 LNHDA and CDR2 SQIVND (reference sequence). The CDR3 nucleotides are TGTGCCAGTAGTATTGTAGGAAGCTCCTACGAGCAGTACTTC. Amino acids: CASSIVGSSYEQYF.

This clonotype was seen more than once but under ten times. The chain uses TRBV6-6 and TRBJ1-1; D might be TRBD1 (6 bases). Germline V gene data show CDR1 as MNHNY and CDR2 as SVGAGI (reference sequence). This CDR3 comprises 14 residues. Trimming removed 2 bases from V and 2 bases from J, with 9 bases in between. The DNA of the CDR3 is TGTGCCAGCAGTTACGGGACAACAAACACTGAAGCTTTCTTT. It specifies CASSYGTTNTEAFF.

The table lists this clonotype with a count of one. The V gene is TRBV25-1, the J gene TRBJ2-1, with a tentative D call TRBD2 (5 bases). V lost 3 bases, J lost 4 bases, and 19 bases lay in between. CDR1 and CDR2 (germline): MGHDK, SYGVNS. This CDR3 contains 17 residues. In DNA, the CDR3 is TGTGCCAGCAGTGACGGACCAAGAGGGCATAGGTACAATGAGCAGTTCTTC. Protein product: CASSDGPRGHRYNEQFF.

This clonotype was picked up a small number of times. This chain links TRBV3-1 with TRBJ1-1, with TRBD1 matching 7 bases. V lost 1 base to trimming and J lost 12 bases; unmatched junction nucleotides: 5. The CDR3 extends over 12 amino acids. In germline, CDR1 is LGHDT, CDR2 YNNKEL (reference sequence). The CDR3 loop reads CASSQAGQEPFF. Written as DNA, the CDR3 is TGTGCCAGCAGCCAAGCTGGACAGGAACCTTTCTTT.

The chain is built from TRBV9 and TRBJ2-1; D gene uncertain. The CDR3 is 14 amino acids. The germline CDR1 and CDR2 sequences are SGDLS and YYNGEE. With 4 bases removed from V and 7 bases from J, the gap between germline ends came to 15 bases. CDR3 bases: TGTGCCAGCAGCACCGGCGATACAACAAATGAGCAGTTCTTC. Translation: CASSTGDTTNEQFF.

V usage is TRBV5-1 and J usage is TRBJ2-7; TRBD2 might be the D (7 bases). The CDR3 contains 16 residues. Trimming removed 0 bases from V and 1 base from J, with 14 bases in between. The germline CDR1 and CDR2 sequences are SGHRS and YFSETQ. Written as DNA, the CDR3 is TGCGCCAGCAGCTTGGCCTTCAGGGGAGGGTCCTACGAGCAGTACTTC. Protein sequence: CASSLAFRGGSYEQYF.

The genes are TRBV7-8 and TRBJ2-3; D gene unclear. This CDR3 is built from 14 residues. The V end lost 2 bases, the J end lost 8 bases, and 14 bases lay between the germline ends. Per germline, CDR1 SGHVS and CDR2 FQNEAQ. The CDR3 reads CASSLLYSFGTQYF. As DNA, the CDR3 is TGTGCCAGCAGCTTACTCTATTCATTTGGTACGCAGTATTTT.

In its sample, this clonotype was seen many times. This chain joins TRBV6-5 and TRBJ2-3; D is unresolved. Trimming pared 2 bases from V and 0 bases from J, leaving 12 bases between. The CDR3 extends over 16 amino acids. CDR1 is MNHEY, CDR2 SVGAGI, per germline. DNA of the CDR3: TGTGCCAGCAGTTACCAGGTGGCGGTTAGCACAGATACGCAGTATTTT. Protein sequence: CASSYQVAVSTDTQYF.

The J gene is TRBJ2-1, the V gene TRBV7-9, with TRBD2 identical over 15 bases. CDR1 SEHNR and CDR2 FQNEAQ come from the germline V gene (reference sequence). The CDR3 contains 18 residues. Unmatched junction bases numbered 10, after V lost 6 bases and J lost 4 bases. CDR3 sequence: CASRSGLAGGIGYNEQFF. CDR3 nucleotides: TGTGCCAGCAGGTCGGGACTAGCGGGAGGTATCGGGTACAATGAGCAGTTCTTC.

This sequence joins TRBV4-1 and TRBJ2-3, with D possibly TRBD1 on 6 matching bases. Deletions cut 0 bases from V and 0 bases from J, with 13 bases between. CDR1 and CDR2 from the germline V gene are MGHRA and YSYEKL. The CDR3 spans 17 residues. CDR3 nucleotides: TGCGCCAGCAGCCAAGAGCGATCGGGGACAAGCACAGATACGCAGTATTTT. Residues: CASSQERSGTSTDTQYF.

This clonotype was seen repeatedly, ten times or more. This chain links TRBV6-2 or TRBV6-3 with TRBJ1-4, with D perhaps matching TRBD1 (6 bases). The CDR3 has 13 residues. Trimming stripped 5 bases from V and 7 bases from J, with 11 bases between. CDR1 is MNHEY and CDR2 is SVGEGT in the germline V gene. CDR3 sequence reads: CASSQQGTEKLFF. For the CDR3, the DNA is TGTGCCAGCAGTCAACAGGGAACTGAAAAACTGTTTTTT.

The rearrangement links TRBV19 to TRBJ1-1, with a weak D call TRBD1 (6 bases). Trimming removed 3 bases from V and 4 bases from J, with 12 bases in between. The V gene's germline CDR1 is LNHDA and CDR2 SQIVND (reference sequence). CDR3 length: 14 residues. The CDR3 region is CASSIQQGPTEAFF. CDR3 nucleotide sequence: TGTGCCAGTAGTATTCAACAGGGTCCCACTGAAGCTTTCTTT.

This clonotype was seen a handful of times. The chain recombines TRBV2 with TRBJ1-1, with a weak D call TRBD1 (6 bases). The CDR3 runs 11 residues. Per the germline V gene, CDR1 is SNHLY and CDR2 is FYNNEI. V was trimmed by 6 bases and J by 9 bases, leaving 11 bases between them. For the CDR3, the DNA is TGTGCCAGCAGGTCCGGGACACAAGCTTTCTTT. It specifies CASRSGTQAFF.

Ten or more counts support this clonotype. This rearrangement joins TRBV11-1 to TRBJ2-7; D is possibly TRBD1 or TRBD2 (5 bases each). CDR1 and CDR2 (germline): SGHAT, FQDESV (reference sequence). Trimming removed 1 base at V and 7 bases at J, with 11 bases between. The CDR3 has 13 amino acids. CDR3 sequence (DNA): TGTGCCAGCAGCTTAGGAGGGGCGAGAGAGCAGTACTTC. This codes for CASSLGGAREQYF.